A few counts support the clone carrying this TCR beta chain. CDR3 size: 15 residues. Germline CDR1 DFQATT, CDR2 SNEGSKA (reference sequence). Trimming stripped 3 bases from V and 0 bases from J, with 14 bases between. Isolation recovered at least 6.5 million PBMCs from every sample. This record belongs to a study of blood T cells in healthy people across ages. Study summary: About one barcoded beta molecule per two T cells was captured by template switching.

A J-beta primer mix and a sample-barcoded 5' primer were used in a second PCR of roughly 6 to 11 cycles. Researchers report that each sample yielded at least 3 million CDR3-containing paired-end reads. Each CDR3 protein is one row after TCRdb ran MiXCR on the 5' RACE reads. The sample yields roughly 1.9 million distinct CDR3 sequences, approximately 39% seen once. The TCR comes from a human donor in good health. The sample taken for sequencing was blood. The gene calls are TRBV20-1 and TRBJ1-1; no clear D gene. The DNA of the CDR3 is TGCAGTGCTAGTATGTGGCCGGGGATGAACACTGAAGCTTTCTTT. It specifies CSASMWPGMNTEAFF.